This entry is about one T cell receptor beta chain. Its antigen remains unidentified. TCRdb re-derived calls from the 5' RACE reads in MiXCR, one entry per CDR3 protein. The sample holds 450,000 or so distinct CDR3 sequences; roughly an eighth are singletons and the top ten take more than 0.8%. The sample belongs to a study of identical twins. Study-level results: For out-of-frame beta sequences, excess twin sharing was weaker.

Unmatched junction bases numbered 7, after V lost 3 bases and J lost 9 bases. CDR1 SGHTA and CDR2 FQGTGA come from the germline V gene. The CDR3 is made up of 15 amino acids. These data also featured in a second study, about yellow fever vaccine responses in identical twins.

This receptor was taken from a woman aged 18-30 years in good health. The sequenced sample was CD4+ T cells sorted from blood. V and J are TRBV7-3 and TRBJ1-6; 8 nucleotides align to TRBD1. The CDR3, as DNA: TGTGCCAGCAGCTTTGGGGACAGGAACGGTTCACCCCTCCACTTT. Protein sequence: CASSFGDRNGSPLHF.